Below, one TCR beta chain is given with its context. Assay used: immunoSEQ multiplex PCR; TCRdb lists only in-frame clones, some missing. Here the sample spans about 48,000 clones, approximately 85% being singletons. This sample stems from a study of OX40 agonist ivuxolimab in advanced cancers. Study-wide background: Every patient in dose escalation had hepatocellular carcinoma, melanoma, renal cell or head and neck cancer.

Per germline, CDR1 LGHNA and CDR2 YSLEER. This CDR3 contains 13 residues. Deletions cut 5 bases from V and 3 bases from J, with 11 bases between. The specimen comprised CD4+ or CD8+ T cells sorted from blood, sampled in a trial of the OX40 agonist ivuxolimab. The chain links TRBV4-3 to TRBJ2-7; D might be TRBD1 (5 bases). This sequence originates from an adult with an advanced solid tumor such as melanoma, head and neck, liver or kidney cancer. The CDR3 spells CASSYDSNYEQYF. In nucleotides, the CDR3 is TGCGCCAGCAGCTACGACAGCAACTACGAGCAGTACTTC.